Following are 29 T cell receptor beta chains from one sample sequenced in a study of cytomegalovirus exposure and HLA in healthy donors. 60 Vbeta and 13 Jbeta primers were used in PCR. Profiling relied on immunoSEQ multiplex PCR, and the TCRdb table lists in-frame clones only, not all of them. The sample yields hundreds of thousands of clones, just over 75% seen once. The specimen sequenced was PBMCs. These receptors all stem from a woman aged 60 to 75 in good health and CMV-seropositive.

CDR3 DNA sequence: TGTGCCAGCAGTGCGGCGGGACAGGGTATGACTGAAGCTTTCTTT. It yields the protein CASSAAGQGMTEAFF. The genes are TRBV25-1 and TRBJ1-1, with TRBD1 matching 9 bases. The V gene end was trimmed by 4 bases and the J gene end by 5 bases; junction bases not matched to a gene: 8. Per the germline V gene, CDR1 is MGHDK and CDR2 is SYGVNS. This CDR3 has 15 residues. The whole variable domain, filled in from reference TRBV25-1 and TRBJ1-1, reads EADIYQTPRYLVIGTGKKITLECSQTMGHDKMYWYQQDPGMELHLIHYSYGVNSTEKGDLSSESTVSRIRTEHFPLTLESARPSHTSQYLCASSAAGQGMTEAFFGQGTRLTVV.

CDR3 nucleotide sequence: TGTGCCAGCAGTTCAGGTAGGGGGCGAAATCAGCCCCAGCATTTT. This sequence encodes CASSSGRGRNQPQHF. The rearrangement joins TRBV7-2 to TRBJ1-5; 7 nucleotides align to TRBD1. V was pared by 6 bases and J by 4 bases, with 9 bases of the junction left unmatched. The CDR3 spans 15 residues. Per germline, CDR1 SGHTA and CDR2 FQGNSA.

The gene calls are TRBV2 and TRBJ2-3; D gene ambiguous. The germline V gene has CDR1 SNHLY and CDR2 FYNNEI. V was trimmed by 10 bases and J by 2 bases, leaving 16 bases between them. The CDR3 runs 14 residues. This CDR3 is CATKNGGVTDTQYF. In nucleotides, the CDR3 is TGTGCCACCAAGAACGGCGGAGTCACAGATACGCAGTATTTT.

The chain is built from TRBV18 and TRBJ2-7; TRBD2 matches 11 bases. With V trimmed by 2 bases and J by 4 bases, 4 bases remained unmatched. The CDR3 sequence is 15 residues long. Germline CDR1 is KGHSH and CDR2 is LQKENI. Written as DNA, the CDR3 is TGTGCCAGCTCACCAAAAACTAGCGGGAGATACGAGCAGTACTTC. Protein sequence: CASSPKTSGRYEQYF.

The CDR3 DNA follows: TGTGCCAGCAGTGAACGGACAGGGAGCGAGCAGTACTTC. It specifies CASSERTGSEQYF. The chain carries TRBV27 and TRBJ2-7; 8 nucleotides match TRBD1. This CDR3 contains 13 residues. Trimming took 5 bases from V and 6 from J; bases not matched to a gene: 6. Looked up from germline, CDR1 is MNHEY and CDR2 is SMNVEV (reference sequence).

The chain links TRBV27 to TRBJ2-2; tentative D call: TRBD1 (6 bases). Germline V gives CDR1 MNHEY, CDR2 SMNVEV (reference sequence). The CDR3 is 15 residues long. Trimming removed 1 base from V and 1 base from J, with 7 bases in between. The CDR3 sequence is CASSLYRVNTGELFF. The CDR3 DNA is TGTGCCAGCAGTTTATACAGGGTGAACACCGGGGAGCTGTTTTTT.

V gene TRBV4-3 combines with J gene TRBJ2-5; D perhaps matches TRBD1 (5 bases). V lost 0 bases, J lost 7 bases, and 9 bases lay in between. Germline V gives CDR1 LGHNA, CDR2 YSLEER. The CDR3 contains 13 residues. The CDR3, as DNA: TGCGCCAGCAGCCAAGATCTTAGGGGGACCCAGTACTTC. Residues: CASSQDLRGTQYF.

The J gene is TRBJ2-5, the V gene TRBV10-3; a possible D gene is TRBD2 (5 bases). The J call may be mistaken, given a closer DNA end match to TRBJ2-7. The CDR3 has 14 residues. Germline V lookup: CDR1 ENHRY, CDR2 SYGVKD. CDR3 sequence: CAISDSRGYHEQYF. CDR3 DNA: TGTGCCATCAGTGACTCCAGAGGGTACCACGAGCAGTACTTC.

The rearrangement links TRBV7-8 to TRBJ1-1; TRBD1 might be the D (5 bases). This CDR3 is built from 16 residues. V was cut by 1 base and J by 1 base, with 13 bases left in between. Germline CDR1 reads SGHVS; CDR2 reads FQNEAQ. CDR3 nucleotides: TGTGCCAGCAGCTTAGGGGGACTCGCCACGAACACTGAAGCTTTCTTT. The encoded protein is CASSLGGLATNTEAFF.

The chain links TRBV27 to TRBJ2-1; TRBD2 matches 10 bases. CDR3 length: 17 residues. Germline-derived CDR1 and CDR2 are MNHEY and SMNVEV (reference sequence). Germline trimming cut 2 bases from V and 7 bases from J; bases unmatched to any gene: 11. CDR3 nucleotide sequence: TGTGCCAGCAGTTTAGGAGCGGGAGGGTATTCGGGGAATGAGCAGTTCTTC. Protein sequence: CASSLGAGGYSGNEQFF.

The chain combines TRBV7-2 with TRBJ2-1, with no clear D. Germline CDR1 SGHTA, CDR2 FQGNSA. Trimming took 5 bases from V and 3 from J, leaving 14 bases between them. This CDR3 comprises 15 residues. CDR3 in amino acids: CASSRGSPLYNEQFF. CDR3 DNA sequence: TGTGCCAGCAGCCGAGGATCCCCACTCTACAATGAGCAGTTCTTC.

This chain uses TRBV12-5 with TRBJ1-1; TRBD1 might be the D (6 bases). The CDR3 consists of 16 residues. From germline, CDR1 is LGHNT and CDR2 FRNRAP. With 2 bases removed from V and 0 bases from J, the gap between germline ends came to 13 bases. This CDR3 is CASGLRAGALNTEAFF. Written as DNA, the CDR3 is TGTGCTAGTGGTTTGAGGGCAGGGGCCCTGAACACTGAAGCTTTCTTT. Complete variable domain (other parts from reference TRBV12-5 and TRBJ1-1): DARVTQTPRHKVTEMGQEVTMRCQPILGHNTVFWYRQTMMQGLELLAYFRNRAPLDDSGMPKDRFSAEMPDATLATLKIQPSEPRDSAVYFCASGLRAGALNTEAFFGQGTRLTVV.

This chain links TRBV30 with TRBJ1-2; D not certain. This CDR3 spans 11 amino acids. V lost 1 base and J lost 7, with 7 bases in between. CDR1 is GTSNPN and CDR2 is SVGIG in the germline V gene (reference sequence). CDR3 DNA: TGTGCCTGGAGTGAAAACAGTGGCTACACCTTC. Protein: CAWSENSGYTF.

The chain carries TRBV6-1 and TRBJ2-7, with D maybe TRBD1 (5 bases). Germline values: CDR1 MNHNS, CDR2 SASEGT. The CDR3 runs to 14 residues. Trimming took off 4 bases at V and 5 bases at J, with 15 bases between the two ends. CDR3 sequence: CASSGYQGTHEQYF. For the CDR3, the DNA is TGTGCCAGCAGTGGATATCAGGGAACCCACGAGCAGTACTTC.

The genes are TRBV6-1 and TRBJ2-2; TRBD1 matches at 9 bases. Germline loops: CDR1 MNHNS, CDR2 SASEGT. The V gene end was trimmed by 6 bases and the J gene end by 5 bases; junction bases not matched to a gene: 4. CDR3 length equals 14 residues. For the CDR3, the DNA is TGTGCCAGCAGGGGGACAGGGTGGACCGGGGAGCTGTTTTTT. Its protein product is CASRGTGWTGELFF.

This clone was picked up one time. CDR3 in DNA: TGTGCCAGCAGCCCTGGGACAGGGGCGAGCCAAGAGACCCAGTACTTC. Translation gives CASSPGTGASQETQYF. This chain joins TRBV4-2 and TRBJ2-5, with TRBD1 identical over 10 bases. CDR1 and CDR2 from the germline V gene are LGHNA and YNFKEQ. This CDR3 has 16 amino acids. Losses at the gene ends were 4 bases for V and 1 base for J; bases not matched to a gene: 6.

The chain carries TRBV30 and TRBJ1-4; TRBD1 agrees at 8 bases. The V gene's germline CDR1 is GTSNPN and CDR2 SVGIG (reference sequence). The ends lost 8 bases at V and 7 bases at J; junction bases unmatched: 6. The CDR3 is 12 residues long. CDR3 sequence (DNA): TGTGCCGGACAGGGATCTGCTGAAAAACTGTTTTTT. Its protein product is CAGQGSAEKLFF.

This clone was observed a handful of times. This chain joins TRBV5-1 and TRBJ2-5, with D maybe TRBD2 (7 bases). The length of the CDR3 is 13 residues. V lost 4 bases and J lost 3, with 10 bases in between. Germline V gene data show CDR1 as SGHRS and CDR2 as YFSETQ. The CDR3 loop is CASSGGAEETQYF. The CDR3 nucleotides read TGCGCCAGCAGCGGGGGGGCAGAAGAGACCCAGTACTTC.

The genes are TRBV5-8 and TRBJ2-2; 10 nucleotides match TRBD1. The V segment lost 4 bases and the J segment 7 bases; nucleotides outside the gene matches: 7. This CDR3 is built from 15 residues. Germline V lookup: CDR1 SGHTS, CDR2 YDEGEE. CDR3 in amino acids: CASSAGTGAIGELFF. The CDR3 nucleotides read TGTGCCAGCAGCGCCGGGACAGGGGCAATCGGGGAGCTGTTTTTT.

The rearrangement joins TRBV2 to TRBJ1-6; 7 bases are a match to TRBD1. CDR3 size: 16 residues. Germline CDR1 SNHLY, CDR2 FYNNEI. V shed 2 bases, J shed 7 bases, and the junction held 8 bases outside the gene matches. The CDR3 reads CASSESVGQVNSPLHF. CDR3 DNA: TGTGCCAGCAGTGAATCGGTAGGACAGGTGAATTCACCCCTCCACTTT.

The CDR3: CAWLTGNIQYF. The CDR3 DNA reads TGTGCCTGGTTGACAGGGAACATTCAGTACTTC. The rearrangement uses TRBV30 and TRBJ2-4; 7 positions agree with TRBD1. The CDR3 sequence is 11 residues long. The V and J ends lost 5 bases and 7 bases, in that order; junction bases with no gene match: 2. Germline CDR1 reads GTSNPN; CDR2 reads SVGIG (reference sequence).

This clone is a singleton in its sample. The J gene is TRBJ1-2, the V gene TRBV6-1; maybe TRBD1 (6 bases). Germline CDR1 MNHNS, CDR2 SASEGT. The CDR3 spans 15 residues. V was clipped by 2 bases and J by 0 bases, with 10 bases between them. CDR3 sequence (DNA): TGTGCCAGCAGTGAACAGGGGCACCCTAACTATGGCTACACCTTC. Translation gives CASSEQGHPNYGYTF.

This clone occurred once. The chain couples TRBV19 to TRBJ1-1; no reliable D call. Germline V gene sequence: CDR1 LNHDA, CDR2 SQIVND (reference sequence). The CDR3 contains 13 residues. V was cut by 5 bases and J by 1 base, with 8 bases left in between. The CDR3 DNA reads as TGTGCCAGTAGTCCAAGACAGAACACTGAAGCTTTCTTT. Its translation: CASSPRQNTEAFF.

The rearrangement links TRBV5-4 to TRBJ2-1; tentatively, D is TRBD2 (5 bases). Trimming removed 4 bases at V and 3 bases at J, with 14 bases between. Per germline, CDR1 SGHNT and CDR2 YYREEE (reference sequence). The CDR3 runs to 15 residues. Here the CDR3 DNA reads TGTGCCAGCAGCCTCGGGGAAGTCCTCTACAATGAGCAGTTCTTC. It codes for CASSLGEVLYNEQFF. The entire variable domain, with the rest obtained from reference TRBV5-4 and TRBJ2-1, is as follows: ETGVTQSPTHLIKTRGQQVTLRCSSQSGHNTVSWYQQALGQGPQFIFQYYREEENGRGNFPPRFSGLQFPNYSSELNVNALELDDSALYLCASSLGEVLYNEQFFGPGTRLTVL.

The chain carries TRBV6-1 and TRBJ2-7, with TRBD1 matching 7 bases. Unmatched junction bases numbered 1, after V lost 0 bases and J lost 2 bases. CDR3 length equals 14 residues. Germline V gives CDR1 MNHNS, CDR2 SASEGT. The CDR3, as DNA: TGTGCCAGCAGTGAAGCGGGACAGACCTACGAGCAGTACTTC. It yields the protein CASSEAGQTYEQYF.

Of note for this clone: Other DNA sequences from this sample encode an identical CDR3 as well. The rearrangement joins TRBV6-1 to TRBJ2-1; 10 positions agree with TRBD2. Germline CDR1 reads MNHNS; CDR2 reads SASEGT. The CDR3 is made up of 15 amino acids. J was trimmed by 1 base and V by 6 bases; bases with no gene match: 3. The CDR3 DNA follows: TGTGCCAGCAGCTCTAGCGGGGGTTCCTACAATGAGCAGTTCTTC. Protein product: CASSSSGGSYNEQFF.

This clone was detected once. At one end, the junction sequence differs from germline, possibly due to a read error. J is TRBJ1-1 and V is TRBV7-9; D ambiguous. The CDR3 consists of 12 residues. Germline V gene lookup returns CDR1 SEHNR and CDR2 FQNEAQ (reference sequence). CDR3 coding DNA: TGTTCCAGCCGCGCAGGGAACACTGAAGCTTTCTTT. This sequence encodes CSSRAGNTEAFF.

V usage is TRBV7-9 and J usage is TRBJ1-1; a possible D gene is TRBD1 (5 bases). The germline gives CDR1 SEHNR, CDR2 FQNEAQ (reference sequence). There are 14 residues in the CDR3. Trimming stripped 6 bases from V and 1 base from J, with 12 bases between. The CDR3 loop reads CASRRSGQNTEAFF. In DNA form, the CDR3 reads TGTGCCAGCAGGCGGTCCGGACAGAACACTGAAGCTTTCTTT.

This clone was counted a few times. Other nucleotide sequences in the sample specify the same CDR3. The gene calls are TRBV7-2 and TRBJ2-5; 10 bases align to TRBD2. CDR1 and CDR2 from the germline V gene are SGHTA and FQGNSA. There are 15 residues in the CDR3. The V and J ends lost 3 bases and 5 bases, in that order; junction bases with no gene match: 6. The CDR3 DNA reads TGTGCCAGCAGCTTCCAGCGGGGGGGCGGGGAGACCCAGTACTTC. Its translation: CASSFQRGGGETQYF. Based on the CDR3 plus reference TRBV7-2 and TRBJ2-5, the full variable domain is GAGVSQSPSNKVTEKGKDVELRCDPISGHTALYWYRQSLGQGLEFLIYFQGNSAPDKSGLPSDRFSAERTGGSVSTLTIQRTQQEDSAVYLCASSFQRGGGETQYFGPGTRLLVL.